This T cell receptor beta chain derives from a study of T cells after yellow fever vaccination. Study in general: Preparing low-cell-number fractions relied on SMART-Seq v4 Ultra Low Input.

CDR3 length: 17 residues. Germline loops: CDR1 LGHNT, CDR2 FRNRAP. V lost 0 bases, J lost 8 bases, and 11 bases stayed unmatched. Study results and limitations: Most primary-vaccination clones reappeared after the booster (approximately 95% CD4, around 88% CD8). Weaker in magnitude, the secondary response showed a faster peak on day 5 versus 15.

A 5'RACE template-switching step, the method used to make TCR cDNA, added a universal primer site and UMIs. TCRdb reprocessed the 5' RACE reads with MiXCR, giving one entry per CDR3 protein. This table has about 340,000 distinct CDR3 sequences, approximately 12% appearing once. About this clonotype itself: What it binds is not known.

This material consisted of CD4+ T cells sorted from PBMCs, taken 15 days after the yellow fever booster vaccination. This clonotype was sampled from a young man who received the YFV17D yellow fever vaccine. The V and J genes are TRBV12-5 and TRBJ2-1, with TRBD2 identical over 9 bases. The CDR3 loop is CASGLVVERGASHEQFF. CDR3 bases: TGTGCTAGTGGTTTGGTAGTGGAGCGGGGGGCCTCCCATGAGCAGTTCTTC. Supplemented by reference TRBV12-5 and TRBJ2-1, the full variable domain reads DARVTQTPRHKVTEMGQEVTMRCQPILGHNTVFWYRQTMMQGLELLAYFRNRAPLDDSGMPKDRFSAEMPDATLATLKIQPSEPRDSAVYFCASGLVVERGASHEQFFGPGTRLTVL.